The T cell receptor beta chain under discussion was sequenced for a study of T-cell memory formation after mild COVID-19. Study background: Largely, TCR clusters stayed within a single donor.

This clonotype was detected ten times or more. Antigen specificity is unknown. Study-level points and caveats: Clones that contracted from day 15 to 85 were balanced CD4/CD8, while later expanders leaned CD4+.

After removal of 2 bases from V and 3 bases from J, the junction contained 11 bases not matched to a gene. In germline, CDR1 is SGHRS, CDR2 YFSETQ. The CDR3 length is 16 residues. TCRdb reprocessed the 5' RACE reads via MiXCR and lists one record per CDR3 protein. Of some 340,000 distinct CDR3 sequences listed, over 10% were seen once; the top ten hold about 21%. Sequences were obtained from PBMCs or a T cell subset sorted from them (not recorded which). This sequence joins TRBV5-1 and TRBJ2-7; 7 bases agree with TRBD2. This clonotype originated in a man younger than 35 who had mild COVID-19 (a few samples of this study predate the infection). Cell type and time point are not known. CDR3 coding DNA: TGCGCCAGCAGCTTAAAGACTGTCGGCGGGGGCTACGAGCAGTACTTC. This encodes CASSLKTVGGGYEQYF.